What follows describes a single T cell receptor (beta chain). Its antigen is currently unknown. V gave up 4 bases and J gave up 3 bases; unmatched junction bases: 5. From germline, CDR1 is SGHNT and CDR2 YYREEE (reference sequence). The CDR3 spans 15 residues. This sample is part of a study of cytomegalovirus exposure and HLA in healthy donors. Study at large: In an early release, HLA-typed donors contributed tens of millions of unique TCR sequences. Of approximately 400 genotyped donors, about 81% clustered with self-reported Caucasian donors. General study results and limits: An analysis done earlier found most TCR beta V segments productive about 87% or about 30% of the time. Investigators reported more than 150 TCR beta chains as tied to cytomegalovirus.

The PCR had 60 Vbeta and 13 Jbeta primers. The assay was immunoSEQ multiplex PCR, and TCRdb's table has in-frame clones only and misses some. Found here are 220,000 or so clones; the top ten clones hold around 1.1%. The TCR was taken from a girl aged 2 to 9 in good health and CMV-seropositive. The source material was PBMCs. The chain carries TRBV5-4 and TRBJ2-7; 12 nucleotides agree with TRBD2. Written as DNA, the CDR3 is TGTGCCAGCAGCAACCGACTAGCGGGGGACTACGAGCAGTACTTC. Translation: CASSNRLAGDYEQYF.